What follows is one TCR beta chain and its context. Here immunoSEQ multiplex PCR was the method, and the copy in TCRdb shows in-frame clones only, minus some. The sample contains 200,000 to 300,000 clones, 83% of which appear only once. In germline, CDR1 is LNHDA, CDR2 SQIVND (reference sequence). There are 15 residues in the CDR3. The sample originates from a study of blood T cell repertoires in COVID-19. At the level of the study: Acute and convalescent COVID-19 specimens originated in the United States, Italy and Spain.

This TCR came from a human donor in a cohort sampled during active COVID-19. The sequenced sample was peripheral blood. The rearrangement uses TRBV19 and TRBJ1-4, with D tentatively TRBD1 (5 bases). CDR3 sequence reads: CACGHLTATNEKLFF. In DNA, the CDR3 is TGTGCGTGCGGACACCTAACTGCAACTAATGAAAAACTGTTTTTT.